A selection of T cell receptor beta chains follows, all from one sample in a study of graft-versus-host responses after intestinal transplantation. These receptors have no known antigen. The method was immunoSEQ multiplex PCR; TCRdb's version includes in-frame clones alone and lacks a portion of them. The table records about 88,000 clones, about 95% of them present only once. This specimen was unstimulated CD4+ T cells sorted from spleen or lymph node cells, taken before transplant. The receptor set was obtained from a human donor who was the organ donor for an intestinal transplant. Each CDR3 is given without its conserved first and last residue.

cdr3_aa v_call
ASSLEGTGVTEAF TRBV5-1
ASRRKGGYYEQY TRBV2
ASSPLAGGLGHYEQY TRBV18
ASSLRNLNQPQH TRBV7-2
ASSDTGTGNTIY TRBV25-1
ASSLSLKPEETQY TRBV7-9
ASSLGTGHFGYT TRBV7-2
ASSLEPGDYNSPLH TRBV5-1
ASSPQGGWTEAF TRBV18
ASSSTPRAALGNEQF TRBV5-1
ASSLASSPNTGELF TRBV5-1
ASSNQETQY TRBV6-1
ASSFSGGLVDEAF TRBV5-1
ASSSGQKRY TRBV7-9
ASSYTQGVYQETQY TRBV28
ASSLRQGPSSYT TRBV7-9
ASSPQGNIQY TRBV11-2
SEGGPGGYT TRBV29-1
ASSVAGLADTQY TRBV9
ASSPVGPGLYEQY TRBV11-3
ASSQTGQFYGYT TRBV5-1
ASSTEPGVSAQY TRBV7-7
ASRRDRGSSYEQY TRBV11-2
ASSLGGEPAGYT TRBV7-2
ASSYSHEAEAF TRBV6-6
ASSLEYVPAAF TRBV7-9
ASSQDWVGTGNYGYT TRBV4-3
ASSLSTGREQY TRBV19
ASSAISGPEGTQY TRBV19
ASGYQPGTGNTIY TRBV5-1
ASSQDWLETQY TRBV4-2
AISEPNTGELF TRBV10-3
ASSRESTYNSPLH TRBV4-1
ASSDARTGGYEQY TRBV2
ASSYYPGSNGYT TRBV6-6
ASSMGLAGMETQY TRBV5-1
ASSSDRSSYEQY TRBV5-1
ASIPTGASGANVLT TRBV19
ASSMRDRGQSDTQY TRBV27
ASSLNGGELETQY TRBV11-2
ASSGEVGDRSNQPQH TRBV4-1
ASSQAPSGGYT TRBV5-1
ASSYVQGMNTEAF TRBV6-6
ASSQDVANGVNSPLH TRBV4-3